This is a list of T cell receptor beta chains from one sample in a study of cytomegalovirus exposure and HLA in healthy donors. Some clones are missing from TCRdb's copy, which holds only in-frame ones; the method was immunoSEQ multiplex PCR. Of roughly 130,000 clones detected, around 86% appear once; the ten largest clones hold approximately 2.1%. The sample consisted of PBMCs. The source of these receptors is a man in his thirties or forties in good health and CMV-seronegative. Both conserved end residues are part of each CDR3. The D gene is left open where the match is weak. Expanded clones get a size class; other rows say once, few or many, or leave the size out.

V: TRBV7-6
D: NA
size: NA
J: TRBJ1-2
CDR3: CASSLEAPGTWVGYTF
DNA: TGTGCCAGCAGCTTAGAGGCTCCCGGGACATGGGTTGGCTACACCTTC

V: TRBV19
D: TRBD2
size: NA
J: TRBJ2-3
CDR3: CASSIGGSGGLTQYF
DNA: TGTGCCAGTAGTATAGGAGGTAGCGGGGGCCTTACGCAGTATTTT

V: TRBV7-2
D: TRBD1
size: NA
J: TRBJ2-3
CDR3: CASSLNRGKDTQYF
DNA: TGTGCCAGCAGTTTGAACAGGGGGAAAGATACGCAGTATTTT

V: TRBV9
D: TRBD1
size: NA
J: TRBJ1-2
CDR3: CASSVGPGQGNYGYTF
DNA: TGTGCCAGCAGCGTAGGTCCTGGACAGGGGAACTATGGCTACACCTTC

V: TRBV5-6
D: NA
size: NA
J: TRBJ2-3
CDR3: CASSLPEALGPDTQYF
DNA: TGTGCCAGCAGCCTGCCGGAGGCCCTTGGGCCAGATACGCAGTATTTT

V: TRBV10-1
D: TRBD2
size: few
J: TRBJ2-1
CDR3: CASSLKRGGPGEQFF
DNA: TGCGCCAGCAGTTTAAAGCGGGGGGGCCCCGGTGAGCAGTTCTTC

V: TRBV2
D: TRBD1
size: NA
J: TRBJ2-7
CDR3: CASSRTGGAYEQYF
DNA: TGTGCCAGCAGCCGGACAGGGGGGGCCTACGAGCAGTACTTC

V: TRBV7-9
D: NA
size: once
J: TRBJ2-7
CDR3: CSSSLPPGSGATPRYEQYF
DNA: TGTTCCAGCAGCTTACCCCCGGGCAGCGGAGCAACCCCCCGCTACGAGCAGTACTTC

V: TRBV5-4
D: TRBD1
size: NA
J: TRBJ1-1
CDR3: CASSLAQGARTEAFF
DNA: TGTGCCAGCAGCTTGGCACAGGGGGCCCGAACTGAAGCTTTCTTT

V: TRBV6-9
D: NA
size: NA
J: TRBJ2-7
CDR3: CASVIRTDVGEQYF
DNA: TGTGCCAGCGTTATAAGGACTGACGTGGGCGAGCAGTACTTC

V: TRBV6-4
D: TRBD2
size: NA
J: TRBJ2-3
CDR3: CASSRLAGGADTQYF
DNA: TGTGCCAGCAGTCGACTAGCGGGGGGCGCAGATACGCAGTATTTT

V: TRBV16
D: NA
size: NA
J: TRBJ1-3
CDR3: CASSPISGGNTIYF
DNA: TGTGCCAGCAGCCCCATCTCAGGAGGAAACACCATATATTTT

V: TRBV6-1
D: NA
size: NA
J: TRBJ2-1
CDR3: CASSEAEESYNEQFF
DNA: TGTGCCAGCAGTGAAGCCGAGGAATCCTACAATGAGCAGTTCTTC

V: TRBV4-1
D: NA
size: NA
J: TRBJ1-1
CDR3: CASSQEAAGTEAFF
DNA: TGCGCCAGCAGCCAAGAAGCTGCGGGCACTGAAGCTTTCTTT

V: TRBV27
D: NA
size: NA
J: TRBJ2-7
CDR3: CASTRGAGWAYEQYF
DNA: TGTGCCAGCACCCGGGGGGCGGGGTGGGCGTACGAGCAGTACTTC

V: TRBV7-9
D: NA
size: NA
J: TRBJ2-1
CDR3: CASSHRVSTYNEQFF
DNA: TGTGCCAGCAGCCACAGGGTGTCAACCTACAATGAGCAGTTCTTC

V: TRBV13
D: NA
size: NA
J: TRBJ2-7
CDR3: CASSSPWEGGYEQYF
DNA: TGTGCCAGCAGCTCCCCGTGGGAAGGAGGCTACGAGCAGTACTTC

V: TRBV13
D: TRBD1
size: once
J: TRBJ1-2
CDR3: CASSLDGTGNGYTF
DNA: TGTGCCAGCAGCTTGGATGGGACAGGGAATGGCTACACCTTC

V: TRBV28
D: NA
size: few
J: TRBJ2-7
CDR3: CASSTPGTFSYEQYF
DNA: TGTGCCAGCAGTACCCCTGGGACATTCTCCTACGAGCAGTACTTC

V: TRBV5-1
D: TRBD2
size: NA
J: TRBJ2-3
CDR3: CASSLAIAGGQGDTQYF
DNA: TGCGCCAGCAGCTTGGCGATAGCGGGGGGGCAAGGAGATACGCAGTATTTT

V: TRBV5-1
D: TRBD2
size: NA
J: TRBJ2-3
CDR3: CASSLGRGGPDTQYF
DNA: TGCGCCAGCAGCTTGGGGCGGGGGGGCCCAGATACGCAGTATTTT

V: TRBV6-5
D: NA
size: NA
J: TRBJ2-2
CDR3: CASSQAIAGELFF
DNA: TGTGCCAGCAGTCAAGCGATCGCCGGGGAGCTGTTTTTT